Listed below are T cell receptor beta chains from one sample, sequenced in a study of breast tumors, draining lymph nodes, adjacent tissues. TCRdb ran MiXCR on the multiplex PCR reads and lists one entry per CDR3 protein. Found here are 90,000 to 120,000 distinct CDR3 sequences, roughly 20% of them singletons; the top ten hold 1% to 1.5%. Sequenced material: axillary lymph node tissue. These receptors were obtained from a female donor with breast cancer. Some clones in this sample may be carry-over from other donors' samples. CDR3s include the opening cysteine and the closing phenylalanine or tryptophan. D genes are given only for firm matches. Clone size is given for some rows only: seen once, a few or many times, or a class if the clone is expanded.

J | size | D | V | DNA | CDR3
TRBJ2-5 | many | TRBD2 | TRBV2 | TGTGCCAGCAGTGAAGATAGCGGGGGGGTAAGGGAGACCCAGTACTTC | CASSEDSGGVRETQYF
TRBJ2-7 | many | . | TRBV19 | TGTGCCAGTTCGGACCGTTTCGAGCAGTACTTC | CASSDRFEQYF
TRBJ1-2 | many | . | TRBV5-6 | TGTGCCAGCAGCTTCAGGGGCTCTGGCTACACCTTC | CASSFRGSGYTF
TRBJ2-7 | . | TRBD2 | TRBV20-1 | TGCAGTGCTGATCCCCTGACTAGCGGGATCCTCAACGAGCAGTACTTC | CSADPLTSGILNEQYF
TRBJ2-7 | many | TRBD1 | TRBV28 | TGTGCCAGCAGTTTCCTAAAGGGGGCCAGCGAGCAGTACTTC | CASSFLKGASEQYF
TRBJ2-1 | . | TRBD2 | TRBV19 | TGTGCCAGTAGTGCCAGCAGTGAAGCGGGGGGGGCCCACAATGAGCAGTTCTTC | CASSASSEAGGAHNEQFF
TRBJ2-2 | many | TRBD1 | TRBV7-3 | TGTGCCAGCAGCTTCCGGACAGGGCGAGAAGCCGGGGAGCTGTTTTTT | CASSFRTGREAGELFF
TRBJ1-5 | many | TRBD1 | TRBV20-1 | TGCCCGGGACAGGGGCGTGATAATCAGCCCCAGCATTTT | CPGQGRDNQPQHF
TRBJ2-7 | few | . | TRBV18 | TGTGCCAGCTCACCACCGGAGATATACCACGAGCAGTACTTC | CASSPPEIYHEQYF
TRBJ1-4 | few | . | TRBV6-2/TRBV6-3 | TGTGCCAGCAGTCCTCCGACAGACGTGACAACTAATGAAAAACTGTTTTTT | CASSPPTDVTTNEKLFF
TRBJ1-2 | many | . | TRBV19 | TGTGCCAGTAGTATCGGGGGAGGGAATGGCTACACCTTC | CASSIGGGNGYTF
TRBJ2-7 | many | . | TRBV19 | TGTGCCGGGGGCCGGGGTTCAATCTACGAGCAGTACTTC | CAGGRGSIYEQYF
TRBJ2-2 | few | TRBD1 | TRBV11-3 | TGTGCCAGCAGCGAAGGGACAGGGTCGGACACCGGGGAGCTGTTTTTT | CASSEGTGSDTGELFF
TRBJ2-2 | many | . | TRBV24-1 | TGTGCCACCTCCCCGGTGGGGGGCCAGGTCGGGGAGCTGTTTTTT | CATSPVGGQVGELFF
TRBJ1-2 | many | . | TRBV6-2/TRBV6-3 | TGTGCCAGCAGACCCGACGGGGGAAATGGCTACACCTTC | CASRPDGGNGYTF
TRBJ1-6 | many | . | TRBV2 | TGTGCCAGCAGACCAGCCAAATCCTATAATTCACCCCTCCACTTT | CASRPAKSYNSPLHF
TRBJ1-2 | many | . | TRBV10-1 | TGCGCCAGCAGCCTGGGGACGGTGATTAACTATGGCTACACCTTC | CASSLGTVINYGYTF
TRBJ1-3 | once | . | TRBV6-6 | TGTGCCAGCAGTTTGCGGGCAAACTCTGGAAACACCATATATTTT | CASSLRANSGNTIYF
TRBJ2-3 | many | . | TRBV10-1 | TGCGCCAGCAGTGAAGGATCTGTACGGGATACGCAGTATTTT | CASSEGSVRDTQYF
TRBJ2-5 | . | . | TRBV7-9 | TGTGCCAGCAGCTTATTTGGGATACAAGAGACCCAGTACTTC | CASSLFGIQETQYF
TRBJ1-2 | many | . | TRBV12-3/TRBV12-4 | TGTGCCAGCAGTTTGCAGAGTACCGCCTATGGCTACACCTTC | CASSLQSTAYGYTF
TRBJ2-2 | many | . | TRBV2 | TGTGCCAGCAACGGGGTGAACACCGGGGAGCTGTTTTTT | CASNGVNTGELFF
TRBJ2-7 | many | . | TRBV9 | TGTGCCAGCAGCGTAGATAAGGTTGGGGAGCAGTACTTC | CASSVDKVGEQYF
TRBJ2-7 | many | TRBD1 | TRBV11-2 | TGTGCCAGCAGCCCGGACAGGGGGCTGGAGCAGTACTTC | CASSPDRGLEQYF
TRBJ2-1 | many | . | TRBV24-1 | TGTGCCACCAGTGAACCGGGACTCCTTCATTATGAGCAGTTCTTC | CATSEPGLLHYEQFF
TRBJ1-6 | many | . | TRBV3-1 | TGTGCCAGCAGACCTACGGGGTTTAATTCACCCCTCCACTTT | CASRPTGFNSPLHF
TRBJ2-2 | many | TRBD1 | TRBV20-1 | TGCAGTGCTAGCGCCGGGACAGGCCACGCGAACACCGGGGAGCTGTTTTTT | CSASAGTGHANTGELFF
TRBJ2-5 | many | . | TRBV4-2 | TGTGCCAGCAGCCAAGAAGGCGAGACCCAGTACTTC | CASSQEGETQYF
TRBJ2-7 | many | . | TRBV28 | TGTGCCAGCAGTTTATCCGGGACAACCTACGAGCAGTACTTC | CASSLSGTTYEQYF
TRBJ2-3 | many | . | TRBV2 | TGTGCCAGCATGCAGGGTTTGGATACGCAGTATTTT | CASMQGLDTQYF
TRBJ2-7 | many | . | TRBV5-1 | TGCGCCAGCAGCTTGTCGGGGTACGAGCAGTACTTC | CASSLSGYEQYF
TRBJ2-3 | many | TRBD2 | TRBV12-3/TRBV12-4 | TGTGCCAGCAGTCCCATCCCTAGCGGGGTCACAGATACGCAGTATTTT | CASSPIPSGVTDTQYF
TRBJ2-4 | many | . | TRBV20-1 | TGCAGTGCTGTCGACAGTTTAGCCAAAAACATTCAGTACTTC | CSAVDSLAKNIQYF
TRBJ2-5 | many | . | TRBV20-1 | TGCAGTGCTGGAACGGGACTTCAAGTTCAAGAGACCCAGTACTTC | CSAGTGLQVQETQYF
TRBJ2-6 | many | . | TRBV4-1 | TGCGCCAGCAGCCAAGAACCTGGGGCCAACGTCCTGACTTTC | CASSQEPGANVLTF
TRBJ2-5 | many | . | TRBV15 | TGTGCCACCAGCCTCCCCTTCCAGGCAGGCCAAGAGACCCAGTACTTC | CATSLPFQAGQETQYF
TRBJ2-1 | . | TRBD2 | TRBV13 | TGTGCCAGCAGCTCTAGCGGGAGAAGAGGCGATGAGCAGTTCTTC | CASSSSGRRGDEQFF
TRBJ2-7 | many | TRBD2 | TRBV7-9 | TGTGCCAGCAGCGACCCGACTAGCGGGAGCAACGAGCAGTACTTC | CASSDPTSGSNEQYF
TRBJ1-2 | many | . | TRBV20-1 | TGCAGTGCTCCAAGACAGAATCAGGGGAACTATGGCTACACCTTC | CSAPRQNQGNYGYTF
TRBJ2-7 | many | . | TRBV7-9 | TGTGCCAGCAGCCCCCCGAGGACAGCCGTCTCCTACGAGCAGTACTTC | CASSPPRTAVSYEQYF
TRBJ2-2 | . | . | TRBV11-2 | TGTGCCAGCAGCTTAGGTCCTGGGGCAGCCCCCACCGGGGAGCTGTTTTTT | CASSLGPGAAPTGELFF
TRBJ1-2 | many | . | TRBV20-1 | TGCAGTACTAAGAAGGATGGCTACACCTTC | CSTKKDGYTF
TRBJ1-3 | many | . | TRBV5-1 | TGCGCCAGCAGATCTGGGTTAAGCTCTGGAAACACCATATATTTT | CASRSGLSSGNTIYF
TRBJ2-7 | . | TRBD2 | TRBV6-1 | TGTGCCAGCAGTCGGGGGACTAGCGAGACCTACGAGCAGTACTTC | CASSRGTSETYEQYF
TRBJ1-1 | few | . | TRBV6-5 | TGTGCCAGCATTCGAGGTGGGGGTAGTACTGAAGCTTTCTTT | CASIRGGGSTEAFF
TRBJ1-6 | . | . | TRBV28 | TGTGCCAGCAATCTAGAAGGGGGTCATTCACCCCTCCACTTT | CASNLEGGHSPLHF
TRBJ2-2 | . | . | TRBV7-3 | TGTGCCAGCAGCCCTGTGAGGGCGAACACCGGGGAGCTGTTTTTT | CASSPVRANTGELFF
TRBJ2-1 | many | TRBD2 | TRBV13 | TGTGCCAGCAGTTCTACTAGCGGGAGTTCACACAATGAGCAGTTCTTC | CASSSTSGSSHNEQFF